These T cell receptor beta chains were read from a single sample in a study of blood T cells in healthy people across ages. TCRdb reanalysed the 5' RACE reads using MiXCR and keeps one entry per CDR3 protein. The top ten clones hold roughly 3.5% of a sample with 800,000 or so distinct CDR3 sequences, 25% of them seen once. The sample was also reused in another study, on T cells of mothers and their children.

The specimen was blood. The receptors stem from a boy younger than 18 in good health. Both conserved end residues are part of each CDR3. D genes are given only for firm matches. Clone size is stated in some rows and not others, as once, few, many or a class when expanded.

TRBD1 TRBJ2-7 - TRBV28 CASSIMGQGSEQYF TGTGCCAGCAGTATAATGGGACAGGGCTCCGAGCAGTACTTC
- TRBJ1-3 few TRBV20-1 CSAKRPLSGNTIYF TGCAGTGCTAAACGACCGCTCTCTGGAAACACCATATATTTT
- TRBJ2-7 - TRBV20-1 CSAREGLSYEQYF TGCAGTGCTAGAGAGGGGCTCTCCTACGAGCAGTACTTC
- TRBJ2-3 few TRBV14 CASSQDAGTGTDSTDTQYF TGTGCCAGCAGCCAAGATGCAGGTACAGGGACGGATAGCACAGATACGCAGTATTTT
TRBD1 TRBJ1-1 once TRBV27 CASRRQGPGKAFF TGTGCCAGCAGGCGACAGGGTCCAGGTAAAGCTTTCTTT
- TRBJ2-1 - TRBV20-1 CSARTELSYNEQFF TGCAGTGCTAGGACCGAACTTTCCTACAATGAGCAGTTCTTC
TRBD1 TRBJ1-1 few TRBV12-3/TRBV12-4 CASSWTGGDTEAFF TGTGCCAGCAGTTGGACAGGGGGAGACACTGAAGCTTTCTTT
TRBD1 TRBJ2-7 - TRBV4-3 CASSQDRGLPNEQYF TGCGCCAGCAGCCAAGACAGGGGGCTCCCTAACGAGCAGTACTTC
- TRBJ2-7 few TRBV20-1 CSARLVRAPYEQYF TGCAGTGCTAGGTTGGTCAGGGCGCCCTACGAGCAGTACTTC
- TRBJ2-1 - TRBV5-1 CASSSTGAHNEQFF TGCGCCAGCAGCTCGACCGGGGCCCACAATGAGCAGTTCTTC
TRBD2 TRBJ2-1 few TRBV20-1 CSAGGLAGGIDGQFF TGCAGTGCTGGGGGACTAGCGGGAGGAATTGATGGGCAGTTCTTC
TRBD2 TRBJ2-2 - TRBV9 CASSVGASGIGANTGELFF TGTGCCAGCAGCGTAGGAGCTAGCGGGATTGGGGCGAACACCGGGGAGCTGTTTTTT
- TRBJ2-3 - TRBV6-1 CASNPTWTDTQYF TGTGCCAGCAACCCCACATGGACAGATACGCAGTATTTT
TRBD1 TRBJ2-7 few TRBV28 CAIGPGDRDHSEQYF TGTGCCATCGGTCCGGGGGACAGGGATCATAGCGAGCAGTACTTC
- TRBJ2-6 - TRBV7-2 CASTLNREHVLTF TGTGCCAGCACCCTGAACAGGGAACACGTCCTGACTTTC
- TRBJ2-5 - TRBV28 CASNTRQDYQETQYF TGTGCCAGCAACACTAGACAGGACTACCAAGAGACCCAGTACTTC
- TRBJ1-1 few TRBV7-8 CASSQQGQHTEAFF TGTGCCAGCAGCCAGCAAGGACAGCACACTGAAGCTTTCTTT
TRBD2 TRBJ2-3 many TRBV2 CASSDGTSGTADTQYF TGTGCCAGCAGTGATGGGACTAGCGGGACCGCAGATACGCAGTATTTT
- TRBJ1-1 few TRBV12-3/TRBV12-4 CASRPGSLNEAFF TGTGCCAGCAGACCGGGGTCCTTAAATGAAGCTTTCTTT
TRBD2 TRBJ2-7 - TRBV5-6 CASSLAGLGVGEQYF TGTGCCAGCAGCTTGGCCGGACTAGGAGTCGGAGAGCAGTACTTC
TRBD1 TRBJ1-1 - TRBV7-6 CVSRPRTGGNPEAFF TGTGTCAGCAGACCAAGAACAGGGGGTAACCCTGAAGCTTTCTTT
- TRBJ2-5 few TRBV7-9 CASSLFEGGYRETQYF TGTGCCAGCAGCTTATTCGAGGGGGGCTACCGAGAGACCCAGTACTTC
- TRBJ2-1 - TRBV7-2 CASSQTSWRAGTYNEQFF TGTGCCAGCAGCCAAACTAGTTGGAGGGCCGGGACCTACAATGAGCAGTTCTTC
- TRBJ2-1 few TRBV7-8 CASSLVTAQNEQFF TGTGCCAGCAGCTTAGTGACAGCGCAGAATGAGCAGTTCTTC
- TRBJ2-1 - TRBV29-1 CSVWGTLEDEQFF TGCAGCGTCTGGGGTACCCTCGAGGATGAGCAGTTCTTC
- TRBJ1-1 few TRBV12-5 CASRAGGEMSTEAFF TGTGCTAGCCGAGCGGGGGGAGAAATGAGCACTGAAGCTTTCTTT
TRBD1 TRBJ1-5 few TRBV11-2 CASSKGGGQPQHF TGTGCCAGCAGCAAAGGGGGCGGGCAGCCCCAGCATTTT